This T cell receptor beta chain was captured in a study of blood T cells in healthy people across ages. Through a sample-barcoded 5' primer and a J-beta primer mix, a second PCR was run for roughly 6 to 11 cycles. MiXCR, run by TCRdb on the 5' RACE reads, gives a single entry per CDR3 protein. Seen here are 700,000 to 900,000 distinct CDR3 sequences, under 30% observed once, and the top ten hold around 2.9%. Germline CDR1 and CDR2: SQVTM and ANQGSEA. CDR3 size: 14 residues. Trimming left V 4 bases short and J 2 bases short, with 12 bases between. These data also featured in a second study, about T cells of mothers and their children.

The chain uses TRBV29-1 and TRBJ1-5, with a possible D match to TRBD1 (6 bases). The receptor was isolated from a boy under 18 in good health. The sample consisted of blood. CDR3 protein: CSVAVRQGNQPQHF. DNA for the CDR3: TGCAGCGTTGCTGTCAGACAGGGCAATCAGCCCCAGCATTTT. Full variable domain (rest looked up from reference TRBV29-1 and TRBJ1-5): SAVISQKPSRDICQRGTSLTIQCQVDSQVTMMFWYRQQPGQSLTLIATANQGSEATYESGFVIDKFPISRPNLTFSTLTVSNMSPEDSSIYLCSVAVRQGNQPQHFGDGTRLSIL.